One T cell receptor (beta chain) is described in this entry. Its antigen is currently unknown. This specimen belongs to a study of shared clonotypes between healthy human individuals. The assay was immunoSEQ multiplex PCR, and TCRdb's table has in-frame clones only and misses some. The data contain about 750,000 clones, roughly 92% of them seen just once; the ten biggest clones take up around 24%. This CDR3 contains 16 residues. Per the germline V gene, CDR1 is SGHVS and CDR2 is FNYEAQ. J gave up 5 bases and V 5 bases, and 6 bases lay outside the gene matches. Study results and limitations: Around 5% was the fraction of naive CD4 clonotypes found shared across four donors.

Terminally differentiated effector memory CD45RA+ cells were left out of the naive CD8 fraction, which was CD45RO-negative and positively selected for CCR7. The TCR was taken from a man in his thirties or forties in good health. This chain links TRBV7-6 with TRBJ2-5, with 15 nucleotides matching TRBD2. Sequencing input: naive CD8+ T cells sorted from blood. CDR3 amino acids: CASSLGLAGGMETQYF. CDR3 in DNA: TGTGCCAGCAGCCTGGGACTAGCGGGAGGAATGGAGACCCAGTACTTC. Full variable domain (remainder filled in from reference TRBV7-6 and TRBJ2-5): GAGVSQSPRYKVTKRGQDVALRCDPISGHVSLYWYRQALGQGPEFLTYFNYEAQQDKSGLPNDRFSAERPEGSISTLTIQRTEQRDSAMYRCASSLGLAGGMETQYFGPGTRLLVL.